The 28 T cell receptor beta chains listed next were all sequenced from one sample in a study of T cell changes during pregnancy in multiple sclerosis. The data were produced by immunoSEQ multiplex PCR, yet TCRdb's version contains in-frame clones alone and is incomplete. The sample lists around 68,000 clones, 91% seen once, with approximately 1.4% in the top ten. Here the sequenced sample was peripheral blood, taken after pregnancy. All receptors come from a female donor in good health, enrolled as a control in a pregnancy study.

This clone appeared a few times. The V gene is TRBV5-5, the J gene TRBJ1-5, with D tentatively TRBD1 (5 bases). Germline loops: CDR1 SGHKS, CDR2 YYEKEE (reference sequence). The CDR3 contains 16 residues. V was cut by 4 bases and J by 0 bases, with 14 bases left in between. The CDR3 here is CASSPAPDSSNQPQHF. CDR3 sequence (DNA): TGTGCCAGCAGCCCTGCCCCCGACAGTAGCAATCAGCCCCAGCATTTT.

The chain links TRBV11-3 to TRBJ2-7; 7 bases line up with TRBD1. Germline CDR1 reads SGHNT; CDR2 reads YENEEA. V trimming: 5 bases; J trimming: 3 bases; junction bases outside the gene matches: 4. The CDR3 runs to 13 residues. CDR3 protein: CASSRGQVYEQYF. CDR3 bases: TGTGCCAGCAGCCGAGGACAGGTCTACGAGCAGTACTTC.

The rearrangement links TRBV6-6 to TRBJ1-1; D remains unclear. Germline CDR1 and CDR2: MNHNY and SVGAGI (reference sequence). V shed 2 bases and J shed 5 bases, with 15 bases lying between them. This CDR3 comprises 15 residues. The CDR3 nucleotides read TGTGCCAGCAGTTACAGCGGCGGCGTCTGGACTGAAGCTTTCTTT. Protein sequence: CASSYSGGVWTEAFF.

The genes are TRBV25-1 and TRBJ1-5, with no clear D. The germline V gene encodes CDR1 MGHDK and CDR2 SYGVNS. Trimming cost V 2 bases and J 2 bases, with 13 bases left between them. The CDR3 consists of 16 residues. In DNA, the CDR3 is TGTGCCAGCAGTGAACCCAGGAAAATGGGCAATCAGCCCCAGCATTTT. Translation: CASSEPRKMGNQPQHF.

The CDR3 protein is CASSYGLQVDGYTF. CDR3 coding DNA: TGTGCCAGCAGTTATGGTCTACAGGTCGATGGCTACACCTTC. The J gene is TRBJ1-2, the V gene TRBV6-6, with D perhaps TRBD1 (5 bases). This CDR3 spans 14 amino acids. V was clipped by 3 bases and J by 6 bases, with 14 bases between them. Germline values: CDR1 MNHNY, CDR2 SVGAGI (reference sequence).

V usage is TRBV27 and J usage is TRBJ1-1; D remains ambiguous. The CDR3 runs to 14 residues. V lost 3 bases, J lost 0 bases, and 8 bases lay in between. The V gene's germline CDR1 is MNHEY and CDR2 SMNVEV (reference sequence). CDR3 sequence: CASSLLGVNTEAFF. CDR3 sequence (DNA): TGTGCCAGCAGTTTGCTGGGCGTGAACACTGAAGCTTTCTTT.

The chain joins TRBV9 to TRBJ2-3; 9 nucleotides align to TRBD2. The V gene end was trimmed by 4 bases and the J gene end by 3 bases; junction bases not matched to a gene: 9. The CDR3 consists of 16 residues. CDR1 is SGDLS and CDR2 is YYNGEE in the germline V gene. The CDR3: CASSPLSAGGTDTQYF. In DNA, the CDR3 is TGTGCCAGCAGCCCCCTCTCAGCGGGGGGAACAGATACGCAGTATTTT.

This chain connects TRBV11-2 to TRBJ2-7, with D possibly matching TRBD2 (5 bases). V was shortened by 2 bases and J by 3 bases, with 14 bases between the two germline ends. The CDR3 length is 15 residues. CDR1 is SGHAT, CDR2 FQNNGV, per germline. The CDR3 DNA sequence: TGTGCCAGCAGCTTACTCGGGGTGGGGTTCTACGAGCAGTACTTC. Translated, it gives CASSLLGVGFYEQYF.

The chain combines TRBV19 with TRBJ1-4; 11 bases agree with TRBD1. Unmatched junction bases numbered 12, after V lost 4 bases and J lost 5 bases. The CDR3 extends over 18 amino acids. The germline V gene has CDR1 LNHDA and CDR2 SQIVND (reference sequence). CDR3 residues: CASSTTGTGGRGNEKLFF. The CDR3, as DNA: TGTGCCAGTAGTACCACCGGGACAGGGGGTAGGGGGAATGAAAAACTGTTTTTT.

This chain links TRBV21-1 with TRBJ1-6; TRBD1 is taken as the D call from the table, unchecked against the DNA. TRBV21-1 constitutes a pseudogene. This CDR3 has 19 residues. The CDR3 coding sequence is TGTGCCAGCAGCAATAGGGGTCCACTTTGGTATCTCTATAATTCACCCCTCCACTTT. It yields the protein CASSNRGPLWYLYNSPLHF.

The chain links TRBV7-9 to TRBJ1-6; 8 nucleotides match TRBD1. The ends lost 1 base at V and 6 bases at J; junction bases unmatched: 11. CDR1 SEHNR and CDR2 FQNEAQ come from the germline V gene (reference sequence). There are 18 residues in the CDR3. CDR3 region: CASSLEVGTGRTNSPLHF. DNA for the CDR3: TGTGCCAGCAGCTTAGAGGTAGGGACAGGCCGGACTAATTCACCCCTCCACTTT.

The chain joins TRBV25-1 to TRBJ1-2; D gene ambiguous. Germline lookup yields CDR1 MGHDK and CDR2 SYGVNS. This CDR3 has 12 amino acids. Trimming pared 10 bases from V and 7 bases from J, leaving 16 bases between. The CDR3, as DNA: TGTGCCACTACAGTGGATGGCGCTGGCTACACCTTC. This encodes CATTVDGAGYTF.

The chain carries TRBV4-1 and TRBJ1-2, with D hard to call. V was pared by 0 bases and J by 0 bases, with 5 bases between. Germline values: CDR1 MGHRA, CDR2 YSYEKL. CDR3 length equals 14 residues. Here the CDR3 DNA reads TGCGCCAGCAGCCAAGAATCAGCTAACTATGGCTACACCTTC. It specifies CASSQESANYGYTF.

The genes are TRBV27 and TRBJ1-1; 7 bases match TRBD1. The CDR3 spans 15 residues. Unmatched junction bases numbered 7, after V lost 3 bases and J lost 3 bases. Germline loops: CDR1 MNHEY, CDR2 SMNVEV (reference sequence). The CDR3 bases are TGTGCCAGCAGTTTTAGGGGGCGTCAGCACACTGAAGCTTTCTTT. The encoded protein is CASSFRGRQHTEAFF.

V is TRBV11-2 and J is TRBJ2-5; the D gene is possibly TRBD1 (5 bases). Germline V gene lookup returns CDR1 SGHAT and CDR2 FQNNGV. V lost 1 base to trimming and J lost 7 bases, with 13 bases between them. The CDR3 has 14 residues. The CDR3 nucleotides read TGTGCCAGCAGCTTAGTCAGGGCGTGGAGGACCCAGTACTTC. Translation: CASSLVRAWRTQYF.

This clone is a singleton in its sample. The genes are TRBV7-2 and TRBJ2-3; TRBD2 might be the D (6 bases). From germline, CDR1 is SGHTA and CDR2 FQGNSA. Trimming shortened V by 5 bases and J by 4 bases, and 16 bases separated the two germline ends. This CDR3 spans 15 amino acids. CDR3 nucleotides: TGTGCCAGCAGCCGTCCTGTGGGGGGTGCAGATACGCAGTATTTT. Protein: CASSRPVGGADTQYF.

The chain recombines TRBV7-6 with TRBJ1-2, with D uncertain. This CDR3 is built from 13 residues. Trimming pared 5 bases from V and 8 bases from J, leaving 15 bases between. Germline values: CDR1 SGHVS, CDR2 FNYEAQ. CDR3 amino acids: CASSPLETLGYTF. The CDR3 nucleotides read TGTGCCAGCAGCCCCCTAGAAACTTTGGGCTACACCTTC.

The V call is TRBV9, the J call TRBJ2-4; perhaps TRBD2 as D (6 bases). V dropped 4 bases and J dropped 2 bases, with 13 bases sitting between them. Germline CDR1 and CDR2: SGDLS and YYNGEE. The CDR3 has 15 amino acids. CDR3 region: CASSQEGSPKNIQYF. CDR3 coding DNA: TGTGCCAGCAGCCAGGAGGGAAGTCCCAAAAACATTCAGTACTTC.

This clone has just one count. This sequence joins TRBV9 and TRBJ2-5; maybe TRBD2 (7 bases). Per the germline V gene, CDR1 is SGDLS and CDR2 is YYNGEE. V lost 3 bases and J lost 2, with 14 bases in between. CDR3 length equals 15 residues. The CDR3 DNA is TGTGCCAGCAGCGCCCCGAGGGGGGGGCAAGAGACCCAGTACTTC. Its translation is CASSAPRGGQETQYF.

The chain employs TRBV11-2 and TRBJ1-4; TRBD1 is a possible D gene (5 bases). Germline CDR1 SGHAT, CDR2 FQNNGV. V was trimmed by 2 bases and J by 1 base, leaving 8 bases between them. The CDR3 covers 15 residues. The CDR3 loop is CASSLSTGTNEKLFF. DNA of the CDR3: TGTGCCAGCAGCTTAAGTACAGGAACTAATGAAAAACTGTTTTTT.

The rearrangement joins TRBV15 to TRBJ1-3, with TRBD1 matching over 10 bases. The V gene's germline CDR1 is LNHNV and CDR2 YYDKDF (reference sequence). The ends lost 6 bases at V and 2 bases at J; junction bases unmatched: 4. The CDR3 extends over 15 amino acids. CDR3 in amino acids: CATRADRGPGNTIYF. CDR3 DNA: TGTGCCACCAGAGCCGACAGGGGGCCTGGAAACACCATATATTTT.

This chain connects TRBV30 to TRBJ1-2; a weak D match, TRBD1 (5 bases). The CDR3 is 13 amino acids. Trimming pared 0 bases from V and 8 bases from J, leaving 13 bases between. Germline V lookup: CDR1 GTSNPN, CDR2 SVGIG (reference sequence). CDR3 in amino acids: CAWSVLGGLGYTF. For the CDR3, the DNA is TGTGCCTGGAGTGTACTGGGGGGGTTAGGCTACACCTTC.

V and J are TRBV19 and TRBJ1-1, with 10 positions matching TRBD1. In germline, CDR1 is LNHDA, CDR2 SQIVND (reference sequence). CDR3 length: 16 amino acids. After removal of 3 bases from V and 0 bases from J, the junction contained 4 bases not matched to a gene. The CDR3 region is CASSIRTGGLNTEAFF. In DNA form, the CDR3 reads TGTGCCAGTAGTATTCGGACAGGGGGATTGAACACTGAAGCTTTCTTT.

The chain recombines TRBV2 with TRBJ2-2; TRBD1 aligns across 8 bases. The trim removed 5 bases at V and 6 bases at J, leaving 8 bases unmatched. The CDR3 length is 15 residues. Germline V gene lookup returns CDR1 SNHLY and CDR2 FYNNEI. The CDR3 is CASSKSPGGSGELFF. The CDR3 DNA reads TGTGCCAGCAGTAAGAGTCCAGGGGGCTCCGGGGAGCTGTTTTTT.

This chain connects TRBV19 to TRBJ1-2, with D possibly TRBD1 on 6 matching bases. The CDR3 consists of 14 residues. CDR1 LNHDA and CDR2 SQIVND come from the germline V gene (reference sequence). V was shortened by 3 bases and J by 8 bases, with 16 bases between the two germline ends. As DNA, the CDR3 is TGTGCCAGTAGTATTCGGGACACCTCAGGGGGCTACACCTTC. It is translated as CASSIRDTSGGYTF.

The genes are TRBV7-9 and TRBJ1-5; D is possibly TRBD1 (5 bases). The V end lost 5 bases, the J end lost 3 bases, and 14 bases lay between the germline ends. The CDR3 runs to 15 residues. Germline values: CDR1 SEHNR, CDR2 FQNEAQ (reference sequence). CDR3 sequence: CASSLGAGPNQPQHF. In DNA, the CDR3 is TGTGCCAGCAGCCTAGGGGCAGGCCCCAATCAGCCCCAGCATTTT.

The CDR3 protein is CASSPRRLAALNNEQFF. In DNA, the CDR3 is TGTGCCAGCAGCCCAAGACGGCTAGCGGCCTTAAACAATGAGCAGTTCTTC. The rearrangement links TRBV13 to TRBJ2-1; 7 positions agree with TRBD2. This CDR3 has 17 residues. From germline, CDR1 is PRHDT and CDR2 FYEKMQ (reference sequence). Trimming cost V 5 bases and J 5 bases; bases outside gene matches: 15. Together with reference TRBV13 and TRBJ2-1, the CDR3 gives the full variable domain: AAGVIQSPRHLIKEKRETATLKCYPIPRHDTVYWYQQGPGQDPQFLISFYEKMQSDKGSIPDRFSAQQFSDYHSELNMSSLELGDSALYFCASSPRRLAALNNEQFFGPGTRLTVL.

The CDR3 region is CAIRPSGGLNEQFF. The DNA for the CDR3 is TGTGCCATCAGACCTAGCGGGGGACTCAATGAGCAGTTCTTC. The rearrangement uses TRBV10-3 and TRBJ2-1, with 10 bases lining up with TRBD2. The CDR3 loop spans 14 amino acids. V lost 6 bases and J lost 6; bases outside the gene matches: 5. Germline loops: CDR1 ENHRY, CDR2 SYGVKD.